Listed below are T cell receptor beta chains from one sample, sequenced in a study of blood T cells in healthy people across ages. From the 5' RACE reads, TCRdb called clonotypes with MiXCR, one entry per CDR3 protein. Of 850,000 to 950,000 distinct CDR3 sequences listed, 25% to 35% are singletons. Material for sequencing was blood. All receptors come from an elderly woman in good health. CDR3s include the opening cysteine and the closing phenylalanine or tryptophan. The D gene is left open where the match is weak. Some rows have no size entry. The others give once, few or many, or a class for an expanded clone.

abundance,d_gene,v_gene,len,j_gene,CDR3nt,CDR3aa
NA,NA,TRBV11-2,14,TRBJ2-3,TGTGCCAGCAGCTTTCTCGGGATCACAGATACGCAGTATTTT,CASSFLGITDTQYF
NA,NA,TRBV6-2/TRBV6-3,13,TRBJ2-1,TGCGCCGGCAACCCAAGGGGGGGGAATGAGCAGTTCTTC,CAGNPRGGNEQFF
many,TRBD2,TRBV7-9,14,TRBJ2-1,TGTGCCAGCAGCTTAGGCGGGGGGATTGGTGAGCAGTTCTTC,CASSLGGGIGEQFF
NA,NA,TRBV18,14,TRBJ1-2,TGTGCCAGCTCAGAAGAGACAGGAGAATATGGCTACACCTTC,CASSEETGEYGYTF
many,NA,TRBV9,17,TRBJ2-6,TGTGCCAGCAGCGTAGGCAGTTACAGCTCTGGGGCCAACGTCCTGACTTTC,CASSVGSYSSGANVLTF
few,NA,TRBV29-1,12,TRBJ2-3,TGCAGCGTTGAGGAGTACGTCGATACGCAGTATTTT,CSVEEYVDTQYF
many,NA,TRBV4-3,14,TRBJ1-5,TGCGCCAGCAGCCAGGCGGTGGGGAGTCAGCCCCAGCATTTT,CASSQAVGSQPQHF
NA,NA,TRBV24-1,13,TRBJ1-5,TGTGCCACCAGTGATTCCTTAGCTCAGCCCCAGCATTTT,CATSDSLAQPQHF
few,TRBD1,TRBV6-2/TRBV6-3,18,TRBJ1-2,TGTGCCAGCAGTTACTCGTCGGGGACAGGGGCCTCTAACTATGGCTACACCTTC,CASSYSSGTGASNYGYTF
many,NA,TRBV20-1,12,TRBJ2-7,TGCAGTGCTAAATCTAATACCTACGAGCAGTACTTC,CSAKSNTYEQYF
NA,NA,TRBV7-2,15,TRBJ2-2,TGTGCCAGCAGCCCTATCCCCGGGGTGGGGAAGGAGCTGTTTTTT,CASSPIPGVGKELFF
many,NA,TRBV7-2,13,TRBJ1-2,TGTGCCAGCAATACGCTGGTTAACTATGGCTACACCTTC,CASNTLVNYGYTF
many,TRBD1,TRBV6-6,15,TRBJ2-7,TGTGCCAGCAGCTCCTTGGGACAGGGGGCCTACGAGCAGTACTTC,CASSSLGQGAYEQYF